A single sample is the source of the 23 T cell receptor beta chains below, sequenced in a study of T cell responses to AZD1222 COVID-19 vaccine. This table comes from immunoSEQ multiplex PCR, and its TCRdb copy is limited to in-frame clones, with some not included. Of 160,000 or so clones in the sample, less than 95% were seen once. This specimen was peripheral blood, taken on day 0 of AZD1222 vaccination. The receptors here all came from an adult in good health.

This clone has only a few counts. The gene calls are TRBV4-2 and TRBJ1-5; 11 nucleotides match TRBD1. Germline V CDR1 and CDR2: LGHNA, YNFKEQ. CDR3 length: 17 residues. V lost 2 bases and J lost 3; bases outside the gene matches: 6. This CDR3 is CASSQKTGQGDNQPQHF. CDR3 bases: TGTGCCAGCAGCCAAAAAACGGGACAGGGGGACAATCAGCCCCAGCATTTT.

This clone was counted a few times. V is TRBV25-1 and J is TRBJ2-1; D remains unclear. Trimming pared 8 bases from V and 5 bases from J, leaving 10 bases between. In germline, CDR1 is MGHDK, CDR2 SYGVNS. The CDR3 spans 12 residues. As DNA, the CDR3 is TGTGCCAGCGTTCGAGGACACAATGAGCAGTTCTTC. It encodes CASVRGHNEQFF.

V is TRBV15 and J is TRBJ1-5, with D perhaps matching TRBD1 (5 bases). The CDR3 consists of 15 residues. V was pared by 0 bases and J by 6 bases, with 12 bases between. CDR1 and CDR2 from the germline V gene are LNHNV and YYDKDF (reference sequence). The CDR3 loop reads CATSRDRVVGQPQHF. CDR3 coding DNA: TGTGCCACCAGCAGAGACAGGGTTGTGGGTCAGCCCCAGCATTTT.

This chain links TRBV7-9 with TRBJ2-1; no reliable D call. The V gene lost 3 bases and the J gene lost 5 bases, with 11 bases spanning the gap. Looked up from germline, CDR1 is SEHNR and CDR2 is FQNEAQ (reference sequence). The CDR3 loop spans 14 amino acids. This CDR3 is CASSFKELHNEQFF. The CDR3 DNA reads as TGTGCCAGCAGCTTCAAAGAGTTGCACAATGAGCAGTTCTTC.

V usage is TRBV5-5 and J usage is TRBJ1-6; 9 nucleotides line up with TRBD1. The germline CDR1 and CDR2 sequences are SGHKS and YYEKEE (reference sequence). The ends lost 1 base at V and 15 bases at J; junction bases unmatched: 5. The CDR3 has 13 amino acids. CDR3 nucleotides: TGTGCCAGCAGCTTGTGGGACAGGGTTGTCCTCCACTTT. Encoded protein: CASSLWDRVVLHF.

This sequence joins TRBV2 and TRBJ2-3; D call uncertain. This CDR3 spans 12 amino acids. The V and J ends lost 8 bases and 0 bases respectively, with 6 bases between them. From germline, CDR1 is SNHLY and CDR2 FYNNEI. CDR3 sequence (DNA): TGTGCCAGCGGCACTAGCACAGATACGCAGTATTTT. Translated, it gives CASGTSTDTQYF. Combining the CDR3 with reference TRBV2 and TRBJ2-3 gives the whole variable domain EPEVTQTPSHQVTQMGQEVILRCVPISNHLYFYWYRQILGQKVEFLVSFYNNEISEKSEIFDDQFSVERPDGSNFTLKIRSTKLEDSAMYFCASGTSTDTQYFGPGTRLTVL.

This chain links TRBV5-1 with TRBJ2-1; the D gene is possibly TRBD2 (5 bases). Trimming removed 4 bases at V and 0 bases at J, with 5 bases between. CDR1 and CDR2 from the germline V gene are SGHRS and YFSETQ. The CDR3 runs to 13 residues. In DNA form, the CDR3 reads TGCGCCAGCAGCGGGAGCTCCTACAATGAGCAGTTCTTC. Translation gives CASSGSSYNEQFF.

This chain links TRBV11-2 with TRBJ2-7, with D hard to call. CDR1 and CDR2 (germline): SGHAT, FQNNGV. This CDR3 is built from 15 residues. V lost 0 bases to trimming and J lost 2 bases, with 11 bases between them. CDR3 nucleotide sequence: TGTGCCAGCAGCTTAGAAGCAAGCCCCACCTACGAGCAGTACTTC. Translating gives CASSLEASPTYEQYF.

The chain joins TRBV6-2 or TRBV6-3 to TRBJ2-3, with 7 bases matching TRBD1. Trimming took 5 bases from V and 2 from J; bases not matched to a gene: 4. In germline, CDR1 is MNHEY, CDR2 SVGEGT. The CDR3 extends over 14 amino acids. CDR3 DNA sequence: TGTGCCAGCAGTAGGGACAGAGCCACAGATACGCAGTATTTT. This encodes CASSRDRATDTQYF.

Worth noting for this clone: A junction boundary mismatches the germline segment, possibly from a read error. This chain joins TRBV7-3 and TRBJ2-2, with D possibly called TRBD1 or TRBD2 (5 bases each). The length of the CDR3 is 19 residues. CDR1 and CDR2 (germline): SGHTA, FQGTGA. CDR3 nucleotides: TGTGCCAGCAGCTTAAGTGGAGGCAGGGAAGACCAGAACAGCGGGGAGCTGTTTTTT. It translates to CASSLSGGREDQNSGELFF.

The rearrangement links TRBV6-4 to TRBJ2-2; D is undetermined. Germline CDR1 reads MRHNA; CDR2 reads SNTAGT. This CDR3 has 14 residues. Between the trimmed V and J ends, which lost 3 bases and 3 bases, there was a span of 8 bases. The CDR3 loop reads CASSERPDTGELFF. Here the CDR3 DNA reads TGTGCCAGCAGTGAAAGGCCAGACACCGGGGAGCTGTTTTTT.

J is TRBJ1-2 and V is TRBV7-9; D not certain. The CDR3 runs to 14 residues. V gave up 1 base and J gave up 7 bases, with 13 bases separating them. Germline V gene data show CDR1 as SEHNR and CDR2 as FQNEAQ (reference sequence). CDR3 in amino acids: CASSLDPGIVGYTF. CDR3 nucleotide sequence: TGTGCCAGCAGCTTAGACCCTGGAATAGTTGGCTACACCTTC.

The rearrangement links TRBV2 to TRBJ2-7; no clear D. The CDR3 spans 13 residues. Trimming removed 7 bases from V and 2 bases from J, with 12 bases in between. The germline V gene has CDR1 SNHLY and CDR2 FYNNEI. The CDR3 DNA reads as TGTGCCAGCACCTTTGTTGGTGCCTACGAGCAGTACTTC. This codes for CASTFVGAYEQYF.

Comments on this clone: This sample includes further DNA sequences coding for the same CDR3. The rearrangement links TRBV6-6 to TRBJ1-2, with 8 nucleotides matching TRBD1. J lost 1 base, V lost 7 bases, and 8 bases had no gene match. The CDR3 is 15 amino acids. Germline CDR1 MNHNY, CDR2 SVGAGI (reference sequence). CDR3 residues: CASTEQGGFNYGYTF. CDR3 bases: TGTGCCAGCACCGAACAGGGGGGGTTTAACTATGGCTACACCTTC.

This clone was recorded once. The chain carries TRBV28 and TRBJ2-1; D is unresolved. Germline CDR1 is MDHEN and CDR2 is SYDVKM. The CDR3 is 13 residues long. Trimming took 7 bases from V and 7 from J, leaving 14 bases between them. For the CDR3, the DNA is TGTGCCAGCACCGAAACGGATCTTAATGAGCAGTTCTTC. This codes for CASTETDLNEQFF.

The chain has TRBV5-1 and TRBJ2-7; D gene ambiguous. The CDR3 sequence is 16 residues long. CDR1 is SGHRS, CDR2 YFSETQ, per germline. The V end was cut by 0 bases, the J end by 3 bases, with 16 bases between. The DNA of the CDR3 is TGCGCCAGCAGCTTGGAGGGTGGGGAAGGGTTCTACGAGCAGTACTTC. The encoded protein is CASSLEGGEGFYEQYF.

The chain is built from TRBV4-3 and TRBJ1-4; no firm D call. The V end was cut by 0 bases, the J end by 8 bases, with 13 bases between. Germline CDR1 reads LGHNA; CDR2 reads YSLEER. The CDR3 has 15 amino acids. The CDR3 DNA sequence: TGCGCCAGCAGCCAAGAAGTAGAAGTCGAAGAAAAACTGTTTTTT. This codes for CASSQEVEVEEKLFF.

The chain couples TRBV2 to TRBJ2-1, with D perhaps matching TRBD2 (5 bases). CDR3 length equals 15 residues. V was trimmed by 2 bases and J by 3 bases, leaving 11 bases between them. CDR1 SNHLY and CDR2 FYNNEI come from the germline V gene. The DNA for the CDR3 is TGTGCCAGCAGTGAAATTAGGACTTACTACAATGAGCAGTTCTTC. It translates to CASSEIRTYYNEQFF.

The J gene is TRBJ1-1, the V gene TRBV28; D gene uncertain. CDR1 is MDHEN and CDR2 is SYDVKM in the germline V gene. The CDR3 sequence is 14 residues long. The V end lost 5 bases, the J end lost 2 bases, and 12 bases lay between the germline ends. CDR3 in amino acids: CASSVGGENTEAFF. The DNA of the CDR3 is TGTGCCAGCAGTGTGGGCGGTGAAAACACTGAAGCTTTCTTT.

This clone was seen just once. The CDR3 is CAISESDSNSGANVLTF. The DNA for the CDR3 is TGTGCCATCAGTGAGTCTGACAGTAACTCTGGGGCCAACGTCCTGACTTTC. The chain employs TRBV10-3 and TRBJ2-6; possible D gene TRBD1, 5 bases. Trimming shortened V by 0 bases and J by 0 bases, and 9 bases separated the two germline ends. The V gene's germline CDR1 is ENHRY and CDR2 SYGVKD. The CDR3 spans 17 residues.

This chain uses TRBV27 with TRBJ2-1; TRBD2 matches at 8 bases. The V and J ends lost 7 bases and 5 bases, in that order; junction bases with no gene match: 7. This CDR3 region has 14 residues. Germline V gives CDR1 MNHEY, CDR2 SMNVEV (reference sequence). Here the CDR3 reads CASTSGRVDNEQFF. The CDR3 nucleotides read TGTGCCAGCACGAGCGGGAGAGTCGACAATGAGCAGTTCTTC.

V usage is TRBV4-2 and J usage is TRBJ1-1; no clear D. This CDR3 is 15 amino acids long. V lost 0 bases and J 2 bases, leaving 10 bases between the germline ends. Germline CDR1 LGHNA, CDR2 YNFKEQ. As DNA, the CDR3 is TGTGCCAGCAGCCAAGATCGAAGCGGAAACACTGAAGCTTTCTTT. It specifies CASSQDRSGNTEAFF.

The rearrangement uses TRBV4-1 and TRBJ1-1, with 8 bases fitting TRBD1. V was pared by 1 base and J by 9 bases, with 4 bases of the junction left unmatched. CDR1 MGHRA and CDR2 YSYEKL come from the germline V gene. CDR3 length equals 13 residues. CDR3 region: CASSQVPRGQAFF. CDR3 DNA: TGCGCCAGCAGCCAAGTGCCCAGGGGGCAAGCTTTCTTT.